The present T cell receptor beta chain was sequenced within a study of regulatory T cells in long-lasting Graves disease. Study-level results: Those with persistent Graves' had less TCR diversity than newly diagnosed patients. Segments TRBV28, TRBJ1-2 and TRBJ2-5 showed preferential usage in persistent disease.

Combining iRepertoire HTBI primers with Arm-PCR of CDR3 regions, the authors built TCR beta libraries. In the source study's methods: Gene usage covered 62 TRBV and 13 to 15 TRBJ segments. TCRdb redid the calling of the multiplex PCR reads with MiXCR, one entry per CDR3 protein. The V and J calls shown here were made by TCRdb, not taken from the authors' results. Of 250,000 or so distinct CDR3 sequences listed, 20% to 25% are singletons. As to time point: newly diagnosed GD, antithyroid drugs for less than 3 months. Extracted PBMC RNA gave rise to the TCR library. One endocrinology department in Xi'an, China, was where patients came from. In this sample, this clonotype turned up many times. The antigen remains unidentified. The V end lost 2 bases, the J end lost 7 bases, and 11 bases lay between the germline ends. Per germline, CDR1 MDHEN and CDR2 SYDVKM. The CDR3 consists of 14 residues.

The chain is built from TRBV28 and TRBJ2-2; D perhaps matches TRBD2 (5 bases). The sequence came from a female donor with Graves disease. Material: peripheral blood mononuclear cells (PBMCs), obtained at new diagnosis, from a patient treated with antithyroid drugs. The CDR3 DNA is TGTGCCAGCAGTTTAGTTCGGGGAGACGGGGAGCTGTTTTTT. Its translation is CASSLVRGDGELFF.